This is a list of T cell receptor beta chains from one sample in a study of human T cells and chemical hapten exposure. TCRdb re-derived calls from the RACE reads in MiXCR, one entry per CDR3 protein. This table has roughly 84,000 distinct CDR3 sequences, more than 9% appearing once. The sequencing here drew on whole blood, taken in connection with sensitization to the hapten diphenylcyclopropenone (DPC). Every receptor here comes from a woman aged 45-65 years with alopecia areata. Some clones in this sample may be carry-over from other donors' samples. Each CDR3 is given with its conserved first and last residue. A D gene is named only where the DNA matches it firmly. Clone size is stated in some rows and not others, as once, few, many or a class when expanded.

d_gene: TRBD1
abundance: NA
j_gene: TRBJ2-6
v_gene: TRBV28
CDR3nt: TGTTGCTCTCGGGCAGGGGGTAGCTCTGGGGCCAACGTCCTGACTTTC
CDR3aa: CCSRAGGSSGANVLTF

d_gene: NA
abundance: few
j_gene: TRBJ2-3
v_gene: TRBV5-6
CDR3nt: TGTGCCAGCAGCCTATGGACTGTCGATCTTAGCACAGATACGCAGTATTTT
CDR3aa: CASSLWTVDLSTDTQYF

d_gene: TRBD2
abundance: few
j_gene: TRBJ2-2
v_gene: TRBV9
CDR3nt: TGTGCCAGCAGCGCGACTAGCGGGAGCGGCGGGGAGCTGTTTTTT
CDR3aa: CASSATSGSGGELFF

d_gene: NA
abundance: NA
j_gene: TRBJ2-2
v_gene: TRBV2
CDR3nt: TGTGCCAGCAGACAAGACAGGTCATACACCGGGGAGCTGTTTTTT
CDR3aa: CASRQDRSYTGELFF

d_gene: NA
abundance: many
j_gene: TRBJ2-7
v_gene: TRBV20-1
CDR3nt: TGCAGTTCAGGGCTAACAACCTACGAGCAGTACTTC
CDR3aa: CSSGLTTYEQYF

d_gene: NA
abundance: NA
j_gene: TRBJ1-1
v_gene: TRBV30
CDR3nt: TGTGCTGTTGTACGGGGGGAGGGCACTGAAGCTTTCTTT
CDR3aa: CAVVRGEGTEAFF

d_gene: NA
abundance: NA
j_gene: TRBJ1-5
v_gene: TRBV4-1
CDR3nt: TGCGCCAGCAGCCAAGTACGATACCATAGCAATCAGCCCCAGCATTTT
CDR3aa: CASSQVRYHSNQPQHF

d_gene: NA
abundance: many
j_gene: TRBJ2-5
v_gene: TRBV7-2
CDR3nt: TGTGCCAGCAGATCGGCCGGGCGGGAGACCCAGTACTTC
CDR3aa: CASRSAGRETQYF

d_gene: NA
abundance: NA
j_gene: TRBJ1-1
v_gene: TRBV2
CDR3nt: TGTGCCAGCAGTGTAGGACAGCACACTGAAGCTTTCTTT
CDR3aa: CASSVGQHTEAFF

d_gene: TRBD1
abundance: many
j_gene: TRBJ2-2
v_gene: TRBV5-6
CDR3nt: TGTGCCAGCAGCTTCGGGACAGGGTCCGTTCTCGGGGAGCTGTTTTTT
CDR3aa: CASSFGTGSVLGELFF

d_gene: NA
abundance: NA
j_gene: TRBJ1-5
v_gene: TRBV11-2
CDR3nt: TGTGCCAGCAGCCCTACAGGGAAGGGACAGCCCCAGCATTTT
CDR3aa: CASSPTGKGQPQHF

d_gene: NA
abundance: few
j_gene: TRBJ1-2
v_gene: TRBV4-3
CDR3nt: TGCGCCAGCAGCCAAGCCGACAGAGAAGGCTACACCTTC
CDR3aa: CASSQADREGYTF

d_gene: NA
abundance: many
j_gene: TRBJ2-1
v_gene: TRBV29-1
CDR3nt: TGCAGCGTTGATCACACCCGGGGCTACTCCTACAATGAGCAGTTCTTC
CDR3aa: CSVDHTRGYSYNEQFF

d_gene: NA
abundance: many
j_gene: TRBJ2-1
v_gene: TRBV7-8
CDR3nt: TGTGCCAGCAGCTTAGGGGGGGCCCTACTAGCACGGGATGAGCAGTTCTTC
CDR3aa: CASSLGGALLARDEQFF

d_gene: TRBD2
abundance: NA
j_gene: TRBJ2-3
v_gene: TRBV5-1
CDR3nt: TGCGCCAGCAGCTTGGATGGCGGGAGGCCACGTACGCAGTATTTT
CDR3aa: CASSLDGGRPRTQYF

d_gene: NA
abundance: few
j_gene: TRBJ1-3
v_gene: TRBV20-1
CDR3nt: TGCAGTGCTGCCGGAGGGAGTCAATCCGGAAACACCATATATTTT
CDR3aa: CSAAGGSQSGNTIYF

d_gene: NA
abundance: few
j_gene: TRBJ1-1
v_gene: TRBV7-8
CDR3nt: TGTGCCAGCAGCTTAGGGGCTTCGGGGAGCACTGAAGCTTTCTTT
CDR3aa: CASSLGASGSTEAFF

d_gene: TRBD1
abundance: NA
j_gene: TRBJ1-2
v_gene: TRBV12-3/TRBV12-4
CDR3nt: TGTGCCAGCAGCTCCACGCGGGACAGCTACTATGGCTACACCTTC
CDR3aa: CASSSTRDSYYGYTF

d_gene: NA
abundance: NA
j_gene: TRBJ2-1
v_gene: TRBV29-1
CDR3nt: TGCAGCGTTCTCAGGGGGGTGGCTTCAACCTACAATGAGCAGTTCTTC
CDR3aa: CSVLRGVASTYNEQFF

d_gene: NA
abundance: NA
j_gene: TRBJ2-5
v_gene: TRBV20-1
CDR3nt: TGCAGTGCCCAAAAGGGCACAGGCCAGATGGGGTACTTC
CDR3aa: CSAQKGTGQMGYF

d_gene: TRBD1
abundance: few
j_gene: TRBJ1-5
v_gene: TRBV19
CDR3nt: TGTGCCAGTTCCGGCAGGGGGCTGTTTCAGCCCCAGCATTTT
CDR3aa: CASSGRGLFQPQHF

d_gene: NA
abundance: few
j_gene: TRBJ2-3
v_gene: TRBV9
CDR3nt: TGTGCCAGCAGCGTCGGGGCTAGCGACCTCACAGATACGCAGTATTTT
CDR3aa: CASSVGASDLTDTQYF

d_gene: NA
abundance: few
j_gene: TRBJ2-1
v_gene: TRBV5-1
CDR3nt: TGCGCCAGCAGCTTGACAGGCCTCTCCTACAATGAGCAGTTCTTC
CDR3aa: CASSLTGLSYNEQFF

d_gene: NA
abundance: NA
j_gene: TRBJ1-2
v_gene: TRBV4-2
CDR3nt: TGTGCCAGCAGCCAAGTGGTTTCTTATGGCTACACCTTC
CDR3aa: CASSQVVSYGYTF

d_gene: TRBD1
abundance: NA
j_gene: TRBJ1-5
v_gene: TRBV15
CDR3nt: TGTGCCACCAGCGGTACAGGGGCTCGACAGCCCCAGCATTTT
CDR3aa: CATSGTGARQPQHF

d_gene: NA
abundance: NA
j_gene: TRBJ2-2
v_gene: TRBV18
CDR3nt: TGTGCCAGCTCACCGGAACGTCCCGGGGAGCTGTTTTTT
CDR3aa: CASSPERPGELFF

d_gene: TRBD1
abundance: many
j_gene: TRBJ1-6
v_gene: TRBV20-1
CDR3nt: TGCAGTGCTAGATCCATTGCCCAGAGGACAGGGTTAAATTCACCCCTCCACTTT
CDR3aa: CSARSIAQRTGLNSPLHF

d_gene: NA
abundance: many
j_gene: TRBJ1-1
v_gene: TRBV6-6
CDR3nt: TGTGCCAGCAGTTACTCGAGACAGTCGAACACTGAAGCTTTCTTT
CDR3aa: CASSYSRQSNTEAFF

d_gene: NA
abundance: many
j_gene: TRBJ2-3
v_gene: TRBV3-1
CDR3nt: TGTGCCAGCAGACAAACAGGGCTGTCGCAGTATTTT
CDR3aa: CASRQTGLSQYF

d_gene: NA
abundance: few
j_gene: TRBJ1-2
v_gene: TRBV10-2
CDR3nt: TGCGCCAGCAGTGTGGGGGACCAGCTCCGGGGCTACACCTTC
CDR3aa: CASSVGDQLRGYTF

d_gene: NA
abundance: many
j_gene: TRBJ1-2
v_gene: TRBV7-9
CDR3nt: TGTGCCACCCCTCCGGACGGCGACTATGGCTACACCTTC
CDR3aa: CATPPDGDYGYTF

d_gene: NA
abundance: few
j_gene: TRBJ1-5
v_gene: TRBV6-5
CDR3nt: TGTGCCAGCAGTTCTCTCGGGGCTCAGCCCCAGCATTTT
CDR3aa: CASSSLGAQPQHF

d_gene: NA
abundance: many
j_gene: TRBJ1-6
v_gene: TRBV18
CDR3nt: TGTGCCAGCTCTCCGGCGAGGGCCTTGAATAATTCACCCCTCCACTTT
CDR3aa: CASSPARALNNSPLHF

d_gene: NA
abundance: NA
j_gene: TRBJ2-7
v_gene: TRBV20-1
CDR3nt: TGCAGTGCCAGGGACCGTACCTACGAGCAGTACTTC
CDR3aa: CSARDRTYEQYF

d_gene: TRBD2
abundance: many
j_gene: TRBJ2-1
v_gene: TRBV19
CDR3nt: TGTGCCAGTAGAAAAACTAGCGGCAACTACAATGAGCAGTTCTTC
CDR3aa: CASRKTSGNYNEQFF

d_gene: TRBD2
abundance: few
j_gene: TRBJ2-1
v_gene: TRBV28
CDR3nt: TGTGCCAGCAGTTCAGCGCTAGCGGGAGGAAACAATGAGCAGTTCTTC
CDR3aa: CASSSALAGGNNEQFF

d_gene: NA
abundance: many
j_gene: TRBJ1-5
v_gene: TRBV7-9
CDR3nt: TGTGCCAGCAGCCTAGACGGGAATCAGCCCCAGCATTTT
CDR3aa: CASSLDGNQPQHF

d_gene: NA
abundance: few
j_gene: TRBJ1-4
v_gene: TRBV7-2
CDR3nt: TGTGCCAGCAGCTTAGCGGGGGCGGGTCGACGGCGACCTAATGAAAAACTGTTTTTT
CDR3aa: CASSLAGAGRRRPNEKLFF